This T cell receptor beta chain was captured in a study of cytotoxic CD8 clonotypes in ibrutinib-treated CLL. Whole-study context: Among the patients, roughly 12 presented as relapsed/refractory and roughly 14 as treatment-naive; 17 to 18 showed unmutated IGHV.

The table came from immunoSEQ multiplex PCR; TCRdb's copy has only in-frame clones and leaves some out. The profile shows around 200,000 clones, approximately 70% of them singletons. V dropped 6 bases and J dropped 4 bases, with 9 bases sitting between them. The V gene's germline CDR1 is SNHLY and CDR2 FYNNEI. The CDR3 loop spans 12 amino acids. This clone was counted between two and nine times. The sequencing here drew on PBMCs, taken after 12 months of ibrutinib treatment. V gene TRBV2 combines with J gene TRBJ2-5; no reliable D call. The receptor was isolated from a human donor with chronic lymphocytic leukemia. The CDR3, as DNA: TGTGCCAGCAGAACGGACGGAGAGACCCAGTACTTC. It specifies CASRTDGETQYF.